This entry describes one T cell receptor (beta chain). No cognate antigen has been identified for it. Base qualities are not recorded, but no much larger clone differs from it by a single base. These data are taken from a study of radiation and T cells in renal cell carcinoma (dated by TCRdb to 2018 to 2020). In the study overall: TCR beta sequencing covered some 55 samples in total, comprising around 25 tumors and about 27 peripheral blood samples. The last blood draw happened 4 weeks after radiation, timed to coincide with nephrectomy. Across all 55 or so samples, under 5 million unique CDR3 nucleotide sequences, encoding about 3,000,000 unique CDR3 amino acid sequences, were identified. Overall study outcomes, separate from this receptor: Because pretreatment tumor biopsies were not available, the baseline intratumoral presence of clonotypes could not be determined. In blood, the top tumor clonotypes increased between baseline and 2 weeks post-radiation and then shrank by 4 weeks, which suggests that tumor-resident clones expanded only transiently. Tracking of blood repertoire dynamics stopped at roughly 29 days after treatment, with no follow-up past that point. The single-armed trial design could not address effects of radiation dose or scheduling on the TCR repertoire.

TCR beta libraries were generated from genomic DNA with the immunoSEQ kit, following the manufacturer's recommendations. For library preparation, a first multiplex PCR was performed with proprietary primers, followed by a second PCR in which unique barcodes were added, and bead cleanups were performed after each round. A kit-provided positive control reaction and a negative control reaction were included in every sample batch. The final libraries underwent checking on an Agilent 4200 TapeStation D1000 ScreenTape, volumetric pooling, and quantification by qPCR. Sequencing ran on an Illumina NextSeq500 with a MidOutput 150-cycle cartridge, using 156 Read1 and 15 Index1 cycles with kit custom primers. The pooled library was loaded at approximately 0.99 pM, and approximately 18% PhiX control was spiked in. In the paper's pipeline: Vendor-processed data were analyzed in R, with a clonotype defined as all T cells sharing the same CDR3 nucleotide sequence. In the clone abundance analyses, frequencies in each sample were normalized to that sample's 10,000 most abundant clones. Before analysis, public T cell clones were removed, and these numbered fewer than six per sample on average. Tumor-enriched clonotypes and baseline blood-enriched clonotypes were defined as those with an abundance difference of at least 32-fold between compartments. A beta-binomial differential abundance model was applied to find clonotypes that expanded or contracted between blood time points. Tumor-blood repertoire similarity was measured with the Baroni-Urbani and Buser coefficient, and groups were compared using two-tailed Wilcoxon tests in R. Sourced from immuneACCESS, this table was stored by TCRdb with only in-frame sequences that have V and J called. A share of the clones is absent; for the studies checked, an unresolved V gene accounts for under half, and the remainder has no known explanation. V, J and clone size were drawn from that table, and D and trimming were deduced from the DNA. The sample table lists roughly 170,000 clones, about 88% of them with a count of one. In total, the top ten clones hold around 10% of the sample.

V is shortened by 1 base, J by 1 base, and the region joining them spans 11 bases. Taken from the germline V gene, the CDR1 and CDR2 loops are SGHRS and YFSETQ. The CDR3 runs 15 residues from the cysteine to the phenylalanine. Solely the CDR3 DNA is kept, with 45 bases framed from the first base. The sample's time point, from its label and the paper: blood 4 weeks post-SBRT, at nephrectomy. The treatment or condition label, read with the paper, signifies: 15 Gy SBRT to primary tumor, nephrectomy 4 weeks later. The samples were drawn from a clinical trial, where primary renal cell carcinomas were treated with 15 Gy of stereotactic body radiation therapy and then removed by nephrectomy 4 weeks afterward. To follow tumor-enriched clonotypes, serial peripheral blood was collected from radiation-treated patients at baseline and at 2 weeks and 4 weeks after SBRT. All patients had renal cell carcinoma with clear cell pathology. Genomic DNA for TCR sequencing was prepared using the QIAamp DNA Blood Mini Kit (Qiagen). Samples were included in the analyses only if all quality control checks were passed.

The sample here was blood, taken from a patient whose treatment included radiotherapy and nephrectomy. The chain couples TRBV5-1 to TRBJ2-5, and the D gene may be TRBD2, 5 bases matching. This sequence originates from a woman aged 45-65 years with renal cell carcinoma. The DNA is TGCGCCAGCAGCTTGTTCCCGGGGTCCCAAGAGACCCAGTACTTC. The resulting protein is CASSLFPGSQETQYF.